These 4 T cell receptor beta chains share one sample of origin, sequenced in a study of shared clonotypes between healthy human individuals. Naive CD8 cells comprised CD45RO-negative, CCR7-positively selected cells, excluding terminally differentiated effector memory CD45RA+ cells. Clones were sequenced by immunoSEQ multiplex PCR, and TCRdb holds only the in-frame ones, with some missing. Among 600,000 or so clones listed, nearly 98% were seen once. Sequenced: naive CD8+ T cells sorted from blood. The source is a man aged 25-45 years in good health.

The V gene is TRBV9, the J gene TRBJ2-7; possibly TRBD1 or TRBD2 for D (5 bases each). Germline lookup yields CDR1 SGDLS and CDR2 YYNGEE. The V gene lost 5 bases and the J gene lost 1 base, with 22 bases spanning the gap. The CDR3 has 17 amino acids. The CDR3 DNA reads TGTGCCAGCAGGGACCAGAGGGGTGGAAGGGGTTCCTACGAGCAGTACTTC. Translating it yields CASRDQRGGRGSYEQYF.

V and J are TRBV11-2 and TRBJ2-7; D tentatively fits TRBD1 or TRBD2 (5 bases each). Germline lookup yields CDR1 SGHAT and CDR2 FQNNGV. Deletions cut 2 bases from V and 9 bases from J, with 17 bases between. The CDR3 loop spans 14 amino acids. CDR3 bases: TGTGCCAGCAGCTTAAATCCGGGGCCGCTTGGGCAGTACTTC. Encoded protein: CASSLNPGPLGQYF.

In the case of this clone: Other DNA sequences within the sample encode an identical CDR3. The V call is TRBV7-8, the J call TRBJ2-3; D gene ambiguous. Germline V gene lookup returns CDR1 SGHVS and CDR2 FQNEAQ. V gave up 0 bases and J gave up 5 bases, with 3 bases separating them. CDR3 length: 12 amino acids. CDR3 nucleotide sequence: TGTGCCAGCAGCTTAGCTGTAGATACGCAGTATTTT. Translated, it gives CASSLAVDTQYF.

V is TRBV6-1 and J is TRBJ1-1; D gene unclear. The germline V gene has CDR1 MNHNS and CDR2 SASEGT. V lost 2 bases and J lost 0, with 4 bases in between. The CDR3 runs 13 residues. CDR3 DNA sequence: TGTGCCAGCAGTGAATTCCTGAACACTGAAGCTTTCTTT. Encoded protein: CASSEFLNTEAFF.